The clone carrying this TCR beta chain was detected only a few times. These data belong to a study of blood T cell repertoires in COVID-19. For the study at large: Whether acute or convalescent, the COVID-19 samples came from the United States, Italy and Spain.

Individuals drawn from under 30 US areas were about 18 to 100 years old. The CDR3 has 18 residues. The table came from immunoSEQ multiplex PCR; TCRdb's copy has only in-frame clones and leaves some out. The sample gives approximately 210,000 clones, 82% of which show up once; 3% to 3.5% is in the top ten. This rearrangement joins TRBV21-1 to TRBJ2-2; the DNA was not used to check the table's D call, TRBD2. TRBV21-1 has pseudogene status. Sequencing input: PBMCs or T cells enriched from blood (not recorded which). The receptor was isolated from a woman in her fifties or sixties who had recovered from COVID-19. The CDR3 region has the DNA TGTGCCAGCACCTCAAGGGGAGCGGGAGGGCCCGACACCGGGGAGCTGTTTTTT. The encoded protein is CASTSRGAGGPDTGELFF.